The 20 T cell receptor beta chains below all came from one sample that was sequenced in a study of early T cells in non-severe SARS-CoV-2 infection. TCRdb ran MiXCR on the 5' RACE reads and lists one entry per CDR3 protein. In the table there are about 83,000 distinct CDR3 sequences, 9% to 15% of which are singletons. Sequencing was done on a sample of whole blood. The receptors come from an adult who was a healthcare worker with PCR-confirmed SARS-CoV-2 infection or an uninfected control (not recorded which).

This chain uses TRBV5-1 with TRBJ2-3, with 8 bases aligning to TRBD2. Germline V gene data show CDR1 as SGHRS and CDR2 as YFSETQ. The CDR3 spans 16 residues. The J segment lost 4 bases and the V segment lost 1 base, leaving 8 bases of the junction unmatched. The CDR3 sequence is CASSLRGGRFADTQYF. CDR3 sequence (DNA): TGCGCCAGCAGCTTGAGGGGCGGGAGGTTCGCAGATACGCAGTATTTT.

This clonotype appeared a few times. The rearrangement joins TRBV12-3 or TRBV12-4 to TRBJ2-1; maybe TRBD1 (6 bases). This CDR3 is 12 amino acids long. Deletions cut 5 bases from V and 7 bases from J, with 9 bases between. CDR3 coding DNA: TGTGCCAGCAGTCAACAGGGTAATGAGCAGTTCTTC. Its protein product is CASSQQGNEQFF.

Only a few counts were recorded for this clonotype. V gene TRBV14 combines with J gene TRBJ2-3; no clear D gene. There are 13 residues in the CDR3. In germline, CDR1 is SGHDN, CDR2 FVKESK. The V end was cut by 4 bases, the J end by 6 bases, with 11 bases between. CDR3 amino acids: CASSPFVRDTQYF. The DNA of the CDR3 is TGTGCCAGCAGCCCTTTCGTCCGGGATACGCAGTATTTT.

There are many counts of this clonotype. The chain links TRBV7-3 to TRBJ2-6, with D possibly matching TRBD1 (5 bases). V dropped 5 bases and J dropped 4 bases, with 12 bases sitting between them. CDR3 length: 15 amino acids. Germline V gene sequence: CDR1 SGHTA, CDR2 FQGTGA. The CDR3 nucleotides read TGTGCCAGCAGCGAGGACATGGCGGGGGCCAACGTCCTGACTTTC. Encoded protein: CASSEDMAGANVLTF.

This clonotype was detected many times. The chain employs TRBV2 and TRBJ2-7; tentatively, D is TRBD1 (6 bases). There are 13 residues in the CDR3. V was clipped by 8 bases and J by 0 bases, with 11 bases between them. In germline, CDR1 is SNHLY, CDR2 FYNNEI. CDR3 bases: TGTGCCAGCGTGAGGGACAACTCCTACGAGCAGTACTTC. Residues: CASVRDNSYEQYF.

This rearrangement joins TRBV11-2 to TRBJ2-7; 8 bases match TRBD1. J was trimmed by 6 bases and V by 1 base; bases with no gene match: 11. This CDR3 region has 16 residues. Germline lookup yields CDR1 SGHAT and CDR2 FQNNGV. The CDR3 sequence: CASSLGPGTGTSEQYF. Here the CDR3 DNA reads TGTGCCAGCAGCTTAGGACCCGGGACAGGTACTAGCGAGCAGTACTTC.

The chain joins TRBV20-1 to TRBJ1-5; TRBD1 matches 7 bases. Trimming took 6 bases from V and 0 from J; bases not matched to a gene: 8. The germline CDR1 and CDR2 sequences are DFQATT and SNEGSKA (reference sequence). This CDR3 is 15 amino acids long. The DNA of the CDR3 is TGCAGTGCCTCAGCGGGACAGTATAGCAATCAGCCCCAGCATTTT. This sequence encodes CSASAGQYSNQPQHF.

This clonotype occurred a few times. V gene TRBV2 combines with J gene TRBJ1-1, with D unclear. Trimming took 2 bases from V and 4 from J, leaving 8 bases between them. The germline V gene encodes CDR1 SNHLY and CDR2 FYNNEI. This CDR3 is built from 13 residues. The DNA for the CDR3 is TGTGCCAGCAGTGAATGGCGGAGCACTGAAGCTTTCTTT. Its protein product is CASSEWRSTEAFF.

The V call is TRBV12-3 or TRBV12-4, the J call TRBJ2-1; possible D gene TRBD1, 6 bases. This CDR3 region has 15 residues. Trimming cost V 4 bases and J 2 bases, with 12 bases left between them. The CDR3 nucleotides read TGTGCCAGCAGTTCCTCACAGGGCCCCTACAATGAGCAGTTCTTC. It encodes CASSSSQGPYNEQFF.

This clonotype was counted between two and nine times. CDR3 DNA: TGTGCCAGCAGCTTAACGGGGGGTACAAAAACTAGCACAGATACGCAGTATTTT. Encoded protein: CASSLTGGTKTSTDTQYF. The genes are TRBV7-6 and TRBJ2-3; 7 nucleotides align to TRBD2. CDR1 is SGHVS, CDR2 FNYEAQ, per germline. V trimming: 2 bases; J trimming: 0 bases; junction bases outside the gene matches: 11. The CDR3 sequence is 18 residues long.

The genes are TRBV6-2 or TRBV6-3 and TRBJ2-1, with D uncertain. This CDR3 has 14 residues. The germline V gene has CDR1 MNHEY and CDR2 SVGEGT. V lost 2 bases to trimming and J lost 10 bases, with 15 bases between them. This chain's CDR3 is CASSYPTPRWEQFF. In DNA, the CDR3 is TGTGCCAGCAGTTACCCTACCCCCCGGTGGGAGCAGTTCTTC.

V usage is TRBV18 and J usage is TRBJ2-3; 10 bases fit TRBD2. CDR1 and CDR2 (germline): KGHSH, LQKENI. With V trimmed by 2 bases and J by 4 bases, 9 bases remained unmatched. This CDR3 is 17 amino acids long. CDR3 in DNA: TGTGCCAGCTCACCATTTACAGCGGGAGGGAATGCAGATACGCAGTATTTT. It specifies CASSPFTAGGNADTQYF.

The table lists this clonotype with a few counts. The chain carries TRBV19 and TRBJ2-1, with D unclear. The V end lost 6 bases, the J end lost 0 bases, and 9 bases lay between the germline ends. This CDR3 contains 14 residues. Per germline, CDR1 LNHDA and CDR2 SQIVND (reference sequence). The CDR3 DNA is TGTGCCAGTAGCGCGTTGAGCTCCTACAATGAGCAGTTCTTC. Its translation is CASSALSSYNEQFF.

In its sample, this clonotype was seen a few times. The genes are TRBV6-6 and TRBJ2-3; D remains unclear. CDR3 length: 14 amino acids. CDR1 MNHNY and CDR2 SVGAGI come from the germline V gene (reference sequence). V gave up 2 bases and J gave up 8 bases, with 14 bases separating them. The CDR3 is CASSYHGLDGTQYF. For the CDR3, the DNA is TGTGCCAGCAGTTACCACGGGTTGGACGGTACGCAGTATTTT.

This clonotype has at least ten counts. The rearrangement uses TRBV7-6 and TRBJ2-5; D gene ambiguous. This CDR3 region has 12 residues. Germline assignment: CDR1 SGHVS and CDR2 FNYEAQ. V lost 3 bases and J 1 base, leaving 3 bases between the germline ends. The CDR3 sequence is CASSLIQETQYF. DNA of the CDR3: TGTGCCAGCAGCTTGATCCAAGAGACCCAGTACTTC.

This clonotype was counted between two and nine times. This sequence joins TRBV6-1 and TRBJ1-5, with unresolved D. The CDR3 has 15 residues. Deletions cut 5 bases from V and 2 bases from J, with 13 bases between. Germline assignment: CDR1 MNHNS and CDR2 SASEGT. The CDR3 DNA reads TGTGCCAGCAGTCTTGACCCAATGGGCAATCAGCCCCAGCATTTT. Translating gives CASSLDPMGNQPQHF.

This clonotype was detected a few times. The chain joins TRBV7-2 to TRBJ2-1; D remains unclear. The V end was cut by 5 bases, the J end by 10 bases, with 15 bases between. CDR1 is SGHTA and CDR2 is FQGNSA in the germline V gene. The CDR3 spans 13 residues. The CDR3 DNA is TGTGCCAGCAGCCCCGAAGCAGGATTGGAGCAGTTCTTC. Amino acids: CASSPEAGLEQFF. The complete variable domain, with remaining parts taken from reference TRBV7-2 and TRBJ2-1, reads GAGVSQSPSNKVTEKGKDVELRCDPISGHTALYWYRQSLGQGLEFLIYFQGNSAPDKSGLPSDRFSAERTGGSVSTLTIQRTQQEDSAVYLCASSPEAGLEQFFGPGTRLTVL.

The table lists this clonotype with a few counts. This chain joins TRBV20-1 and TRBJ2-5; the match to TRBD2 covers 11 bases. Trimming at V came to 6 bases and at J to 5 bases, leaving 8 bases not matched to a gene. Germline values: CDR1 DFQATT, CDR2 SNEGSKA (reference sequence). The CDR3 has 14 residues. CDR3 in amino acids: CSATLAGVSETQYF. DNA for the CDR3: TGCAGTGCCACACTAGCGGGAGTTTCGGAGACCCAGTACTTC.

The V and J genes are TRBV6-7 and TRBJ1-1; tentative D call: TRBD1 (5 bases). TRBV6-7 falls under the ORF class, with uncertain function. The germline V and J ends were trimmed by 0 bases and 5 bases, with 19 bases remaining between them. The CDR3 spans 17 residues. Here the CDR3 reads CASSYSISAGTVTEAFF. The CDR3 bases are TGTGCCAGCAGTTACTCGATTTCGGCCGGGACTGTGACTGAAGCTTTCTTT.

There are a few counts of this clonotype. DNA of the CDR3: TGTGCCAGCAGCGCAGCGGGAAGGAATGAGCAGTTCTTC. Amino acid sequence: CASSAAGRNEQFF. The chain uses TRBV9 and TRBJ2-1, with 7 bases lining up with TRBD2. From germline, CDR1 is SGDLS and CDR2 YYNGEE. The J segment lost 7 bases and the V segment lost 3 bases, leaving 4 bases of the junction unmatched. The CDR3 totals 13 residues. Complete variable domain (other parts from reference TRBV9 and TRBJ2-1): DSGVTQTPKHLITATGQRVTLRCSPRSGDLSVYWYQQSLDQGLQFLIQYYNGEERAKGNILERFSAQQFPDLHSELNLSSLELGDSALYFCASSAAGRNEQFFGPGTRLTVL.